This TCR beta chain was sequenced during a study of T cell responses to AZD1222 COVID-19 vaccine. The CDR3 sequence is 12 residues long. Germline CDR1 PRHDT, CDR2 FYEKMQ (reference sequence). Trimming pared 0 bases from V and 8 bases from J, leaving 7 bases between. Data came from immunoSEQ multiplex PCR; TCRdb stores just in-frame clones and leaves some out. The sample shows roughly 69,000 clones, 80% of them seen only once. The receptor's source is an adult who received the AZD1222 COVID-19 vaccine. The V and J genes are TRBV13 and TRBJ1-2; D not certain. The sample consisted of peripheral blood, taken 28 days after the second AZD1222 dose. The chain's CDR3 is CASSLGGGGYTF. Written as DNA, the CDR3 is TGTGCCAGCAGCTTAGGGGGAGGCGGCTACACCTTC.